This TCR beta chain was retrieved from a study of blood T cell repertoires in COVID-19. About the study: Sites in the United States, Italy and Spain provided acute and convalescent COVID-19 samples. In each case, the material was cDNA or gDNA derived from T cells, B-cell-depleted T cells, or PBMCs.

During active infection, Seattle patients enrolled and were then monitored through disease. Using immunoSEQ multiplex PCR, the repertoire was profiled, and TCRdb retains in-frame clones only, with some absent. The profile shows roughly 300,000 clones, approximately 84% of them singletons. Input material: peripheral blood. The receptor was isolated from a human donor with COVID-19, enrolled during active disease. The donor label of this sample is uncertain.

The chain's CDR3 is CASSWSTGVGADTQYF. CDR3 DNA: TGTGCCAGCAGCTGGTCGACAGGGGTGGGGGCAGATACGCAGTATTTT. The rearrangement links TRBV5-5 to TRBJ2-3, with 8 bases that match TRBD1. The germline gives CDR1 SGHKS, CDR2 YYEKEE (reference sequence). This CDR3 region has 16 residues. Germline trimming cut 3 bases from V and 4 bases from J; bases unmatched to any gene: 10.